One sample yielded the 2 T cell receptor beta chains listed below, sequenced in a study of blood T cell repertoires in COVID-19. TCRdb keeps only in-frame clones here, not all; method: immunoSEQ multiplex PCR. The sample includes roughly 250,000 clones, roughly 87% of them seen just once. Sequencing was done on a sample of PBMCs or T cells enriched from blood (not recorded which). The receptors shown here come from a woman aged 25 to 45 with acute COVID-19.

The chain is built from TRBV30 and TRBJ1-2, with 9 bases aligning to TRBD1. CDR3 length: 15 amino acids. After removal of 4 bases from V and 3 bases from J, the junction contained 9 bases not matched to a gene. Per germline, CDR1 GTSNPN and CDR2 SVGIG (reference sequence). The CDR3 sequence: CAWMRDRAKDYGYTF. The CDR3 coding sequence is TGTGCCTGGATGAGGGACAGGGCGAAGGACTATGGCTACACCTTC.

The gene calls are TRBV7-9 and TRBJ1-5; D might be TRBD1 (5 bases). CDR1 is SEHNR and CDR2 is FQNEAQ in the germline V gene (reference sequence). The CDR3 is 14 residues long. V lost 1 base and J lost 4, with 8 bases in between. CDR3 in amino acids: CASSLGAGNQPQHF. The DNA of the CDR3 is TGTGCCAGCAGCTTAGGTGCAGGGAATCAGCCCCAGCATTTT.